This TCR beta chain was recovered during a study of blood T cell repertoires in COVID-19. Whole-study context: PBMCs, B-cell-depleted T cells, or T cells provided the cDNA or gDNA that made up the material.

Clones were sequenced by immunoSEQ multiplex PCR, and TCRdb holds only the in-frame ones, with some missing. The sample records over 250,000 clones, roughly 87% being singletons. Material for sequencing was PBMCs or T cells enriched from blood (not recorded which). The sequence came from a woman between 18 and 29 years old who had recovered from COVID-19.

CDR3: CASSLGVASSYEQYF. In DNA, the CDR3 is TGTGCCAGCAGCTTAGGAGTAGCGAGTTCCTACGAGCAGTACTTC. The V gene is TRBV7-3, the J gene TRBJ2-7, with TRBD2 as a possible D gene (5 bases). The CDR3 is made up of 15 amino acids. V shed 2 bases and J shed 1 base, with 12 bases lying between them. CDR1 is SGHTA and CDR2 is FQGTGA in the germline V gene.